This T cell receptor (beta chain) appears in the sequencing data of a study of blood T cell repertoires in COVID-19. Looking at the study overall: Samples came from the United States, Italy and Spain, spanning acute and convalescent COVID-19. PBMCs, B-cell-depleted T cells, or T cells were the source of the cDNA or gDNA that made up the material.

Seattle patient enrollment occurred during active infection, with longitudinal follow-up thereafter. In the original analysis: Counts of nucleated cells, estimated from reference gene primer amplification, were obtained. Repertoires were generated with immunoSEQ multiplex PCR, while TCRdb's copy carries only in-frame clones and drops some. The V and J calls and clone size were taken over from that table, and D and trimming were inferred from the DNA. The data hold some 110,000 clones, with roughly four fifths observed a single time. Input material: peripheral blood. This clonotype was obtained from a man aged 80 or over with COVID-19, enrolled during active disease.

The CDR3 DNA sequence: TGTGCCAGCAGCACGATGTGGACAGGGAGGACTGAAGCTTTCTTT. Protein: CASSTMWTGRTEAFF. This chain connects TRBV9 to TRBJ1-1; the match to TRBD1 covers 8 bases. Per germline, CDR1 SGDLS and CDR2 YYNGEE. The CDR3 extends over 15 amino acids. V shed 4 bases, J shed 5 bases, and the junction held 10 bases outside the gene matches. Full variable domain (rest looked up from reference TRBV9 and TRBJ1-1): DSGVTQTPKHLITATGQRVTLRCSPRSGDLSVYWYQQSLDQGLQFLIQYYNGEERAKGNILERFSAQQFPDLHSELNLSSLELGDSALYFCASSTMWTGRTEAFFGQGTRLTVV.